Listed here are 3 T cell receptor beta chains from one sample, sequenced in a study of blood T cells in healthy people across ages. With a J-beta primer mix and a sample-barcoded 5' primer, a second PCR ran about 7 to 11 cycles. TCRdb re-called the 5' RACE reads with MiXCR, one entry per CDR3 protein. Of over a million distinct CDR3 sequences listed, about 43% are singletons. The sequenced sample was blood. All receptors derive from a woman in her late teens or twenties in good health.

The chain combines TRBV7-9 with TRBJ1-5; D possibly corresponds to TRBD1 (5 bases). Germline CDR1 is SEHNR and CDR2 is FQNEAQ (reference sequence). Trimming left V 3 bases short and J 7 bases short, with 16 bases between. The CDR3 runs to 15 residues. Here the CDR3 DNA reads TGTGCCAGCAGCTTGTCTGACGGGGGGGAACAGCCCCAGCATTTT. Translated, it gives CASSLSDGGEQPQHF. The full variable domain, rest sourced from reference TRBV7-9 and TRBJ1-5, is DTGVSQNPRHKITKRGQNVTFRCDPISEHNRLYWYRQTLGQGPEFLTYFQNEAQLEKSRLLSDRFSAERPKGSFSTLEIQRTEQGDSAMYLCASSLSDGGEQPQHFGDGTRLSIL.

This sequence joins TRBV4-1 and TRBJ2-5, with D possibly matching TRBD1 (6 bases). The germline CDR1 and CDR2 sequences are MGHRA and YSYEKL. The CDR3 covers 17 residues. V lost 6 bases to trimming and J lost 11 bases, with 31 bases between them. The CDR3 nucleotides read TGCGCCAGCAGAGAGGCCAGGGGACACGGTCCCTACAATGAGCAGTACTTC. Protein: CASREARGHGPYNEQYF.

V is TRBV29-1 and J is TRBJ2-2; possibly TRBD1 for D (6 bases). In germline, CDR1 is SQVTM, CDR2 ANQGSEA. The CDR3 sequence is 13 residues long. Deletions cut 7 bases from V and 4 bases from J, with 13 bases between. The CDR3 here is CSGQEGGTGELFF. The CDR3 nucleotides are TGCAGCGGTCAGGAAGGGGGCACCGGGGAGCTGTTTTTT.